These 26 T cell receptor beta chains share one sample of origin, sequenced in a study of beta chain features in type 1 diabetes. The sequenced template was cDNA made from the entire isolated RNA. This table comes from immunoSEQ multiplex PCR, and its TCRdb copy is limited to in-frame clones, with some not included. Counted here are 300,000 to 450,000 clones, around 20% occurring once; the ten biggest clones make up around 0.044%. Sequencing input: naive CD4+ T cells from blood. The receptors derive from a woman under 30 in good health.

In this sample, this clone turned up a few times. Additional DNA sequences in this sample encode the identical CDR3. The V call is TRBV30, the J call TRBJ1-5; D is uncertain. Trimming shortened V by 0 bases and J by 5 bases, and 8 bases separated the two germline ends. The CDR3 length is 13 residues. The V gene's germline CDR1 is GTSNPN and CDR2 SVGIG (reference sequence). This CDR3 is CAWSVREYQPQHF. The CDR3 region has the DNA TGTGCCTGGAGTGTACGGGAATATCAGCCCCAGCATTTT.

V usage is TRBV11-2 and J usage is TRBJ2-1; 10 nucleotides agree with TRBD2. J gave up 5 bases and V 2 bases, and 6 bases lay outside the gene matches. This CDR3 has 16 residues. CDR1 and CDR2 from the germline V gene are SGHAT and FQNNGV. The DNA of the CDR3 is TGTGCCAGCAGCTTATTAGCGGGAGGAATGAACAATGAGCAGTTCTTC. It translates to CASSLLAGGMNNEQFF.

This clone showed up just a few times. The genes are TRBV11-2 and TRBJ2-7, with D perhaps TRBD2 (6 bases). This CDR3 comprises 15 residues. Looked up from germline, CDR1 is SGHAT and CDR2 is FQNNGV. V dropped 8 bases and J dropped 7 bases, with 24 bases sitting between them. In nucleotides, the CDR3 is TGTGCCAGCGCCCCGGGGGTCGGGGAGTTCAGTGAGCAGTACTTC. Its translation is CASAPGVGEFSEQYF. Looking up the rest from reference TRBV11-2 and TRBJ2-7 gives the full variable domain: EAGVAQSPRYKIIEKRQSVAFWCNPISGHATLYWYQQILGQGPKLLIQFQNNGVVDDSQLPKDRFSAERLKGVDSTLKIQPAKLEDSAVYLCASAPGVGEFSEQYFGPGTRLTVT.

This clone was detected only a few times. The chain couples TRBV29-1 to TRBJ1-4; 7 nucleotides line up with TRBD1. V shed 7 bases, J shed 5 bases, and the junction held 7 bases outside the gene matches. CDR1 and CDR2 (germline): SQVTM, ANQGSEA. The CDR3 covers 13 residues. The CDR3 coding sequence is TGCAGCGCCCGGAGGGGGCACAATGAAAAACTGTTTTTT. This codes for CSARRGHNEKLFF.

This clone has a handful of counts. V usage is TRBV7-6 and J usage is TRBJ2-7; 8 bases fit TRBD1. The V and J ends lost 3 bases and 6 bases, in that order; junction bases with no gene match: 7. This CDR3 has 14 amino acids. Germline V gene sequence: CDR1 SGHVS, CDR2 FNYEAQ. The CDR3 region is CASSFQGAASEQYF. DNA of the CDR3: TGTGCCAGCAGCTTTCAGGGGGCAGCTTCCGAGCAGTACTTC.

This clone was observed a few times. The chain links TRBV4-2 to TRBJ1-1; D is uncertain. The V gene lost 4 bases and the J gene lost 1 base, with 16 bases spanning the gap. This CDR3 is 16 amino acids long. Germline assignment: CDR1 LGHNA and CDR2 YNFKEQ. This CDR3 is CASSRTKWARNTEAFF. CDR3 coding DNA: TGTGCCAGCAGCCGAACCAAGTGGGCCCGGAACACTGAAGCTTTCTTT.

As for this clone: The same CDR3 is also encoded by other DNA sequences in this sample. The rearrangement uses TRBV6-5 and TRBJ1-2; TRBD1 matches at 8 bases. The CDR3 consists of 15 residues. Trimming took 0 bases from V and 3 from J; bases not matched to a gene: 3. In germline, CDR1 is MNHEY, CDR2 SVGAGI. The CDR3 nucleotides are TGTGCCAGCAGTTACTCGGGGACAGGACACTATGGCTACACCTTC. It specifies CASSYSGTGHYGYTF.

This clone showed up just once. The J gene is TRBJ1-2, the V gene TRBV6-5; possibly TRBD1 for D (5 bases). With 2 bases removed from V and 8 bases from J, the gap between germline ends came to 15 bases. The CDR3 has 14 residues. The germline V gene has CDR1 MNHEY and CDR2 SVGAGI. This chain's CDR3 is CASSYRQGWRGYTF. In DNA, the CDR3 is TGTGCCAGCAGTTACCGCCAGGGATGGAGAGGCTACACCTTC.

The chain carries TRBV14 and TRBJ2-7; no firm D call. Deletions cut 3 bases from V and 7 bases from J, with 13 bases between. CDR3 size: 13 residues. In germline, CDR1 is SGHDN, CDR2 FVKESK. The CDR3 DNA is TGTGCCAGCAGCCACGAACTCCTTCGGGAGCAGTACTTC. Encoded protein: CASSHELLREQYF.

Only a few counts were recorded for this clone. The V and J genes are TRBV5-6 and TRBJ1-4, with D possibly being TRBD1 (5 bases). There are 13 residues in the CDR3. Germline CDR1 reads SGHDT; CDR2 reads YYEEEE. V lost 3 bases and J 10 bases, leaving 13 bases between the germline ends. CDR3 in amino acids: CASSSGSTGKLFF. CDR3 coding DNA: TGTGCCAGCAGCTCTGGATCTACAGGAAAACTGTTTTTT.

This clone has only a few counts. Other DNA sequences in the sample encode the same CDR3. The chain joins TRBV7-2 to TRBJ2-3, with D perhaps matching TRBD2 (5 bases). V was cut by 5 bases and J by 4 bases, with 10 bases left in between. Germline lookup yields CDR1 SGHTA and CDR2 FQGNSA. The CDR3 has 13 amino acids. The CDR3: CASSAPGADTQYF. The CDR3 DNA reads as TGTGCCAGCAGCGCGCCCGGGGCAGATACGCAGTATTTT.

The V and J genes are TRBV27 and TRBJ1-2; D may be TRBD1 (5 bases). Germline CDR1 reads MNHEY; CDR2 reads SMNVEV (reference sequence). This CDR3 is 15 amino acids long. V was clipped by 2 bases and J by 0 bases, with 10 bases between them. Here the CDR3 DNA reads TGTGCCAGCAGTTTAAGAACAGGCTCTAACTATGGCTACACCTTC. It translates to CASSLRTGSNYGYTF.

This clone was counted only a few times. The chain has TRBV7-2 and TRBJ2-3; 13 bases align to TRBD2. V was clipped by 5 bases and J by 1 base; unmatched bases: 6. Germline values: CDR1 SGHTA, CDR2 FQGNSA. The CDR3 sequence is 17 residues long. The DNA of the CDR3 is TGTGCCAGCAGCCTTCGGGGACTAGCGGGACGCACAGATACGCAGTATTTT. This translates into CASSLRGLAGRTDTQYF.

The CDR3 DNA reads as TGTGCCAGCAGCCTGGGACTTCTGAGCTCCTACGAGCAGTACTTC. Amino acid sequence: CASSLGLLSSYEQYF. The rearrangement links TRBV7-9 to TRBJ2-7; possibly TRBD2 for D (6 bases). Germline lookup yields CDR1 SEHNR and CDR2 FQNEAQ (reference sequence). With 5 bases removed from V and 0 bases from J, the gap between germline ends came to 14 bases. The CDR3 extends over 15 amino acids. The complete variable domain, with remaining parts taken from reference TRBV7-9 and TRBJ2-7, reads DTGVSQNPRHKITKRGQNVTFRCDPISEHNRLYWYRQTLGQGPEFLTYFQNEAQLEKSRLLSDRFSAERPKGSFSTLEIQRTEQGDSAMYLCASSLGLLSSYEQYFGPGTRLTVT.

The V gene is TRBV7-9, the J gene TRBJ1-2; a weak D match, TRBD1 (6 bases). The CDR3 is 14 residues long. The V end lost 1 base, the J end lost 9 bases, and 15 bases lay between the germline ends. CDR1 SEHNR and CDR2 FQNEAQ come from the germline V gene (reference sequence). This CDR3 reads CASSLDLTGSRYTF. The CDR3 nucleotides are TGTGCCAGCAGCTTAGACCTCACAGGGTCTCGCTACACCTTC.

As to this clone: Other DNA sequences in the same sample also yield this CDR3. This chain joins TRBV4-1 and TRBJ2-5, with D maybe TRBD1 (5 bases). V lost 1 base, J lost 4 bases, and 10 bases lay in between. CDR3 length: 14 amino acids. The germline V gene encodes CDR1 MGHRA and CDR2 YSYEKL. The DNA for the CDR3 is TGCGCCAGCAGCCAAGGGCAGGGTGTAGAGACCCAGTACTTC. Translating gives CASSQGQGVETQYF.

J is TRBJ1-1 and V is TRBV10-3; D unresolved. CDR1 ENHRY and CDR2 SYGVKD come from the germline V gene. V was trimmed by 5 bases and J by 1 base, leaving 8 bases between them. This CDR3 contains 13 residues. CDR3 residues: CAISPRENTEAFF. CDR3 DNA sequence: TGTGCCATCAGTCCCCGGGAGAACACTGAAGCTTTCTTT.

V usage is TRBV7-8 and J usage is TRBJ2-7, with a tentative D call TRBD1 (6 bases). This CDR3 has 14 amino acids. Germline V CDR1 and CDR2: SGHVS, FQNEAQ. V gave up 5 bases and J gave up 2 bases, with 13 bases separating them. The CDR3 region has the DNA TGTGCCAGCAGCCCCCGGGACACCACCTACGAGCAGTACTTC. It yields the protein CASSPRDTTYEQYF.

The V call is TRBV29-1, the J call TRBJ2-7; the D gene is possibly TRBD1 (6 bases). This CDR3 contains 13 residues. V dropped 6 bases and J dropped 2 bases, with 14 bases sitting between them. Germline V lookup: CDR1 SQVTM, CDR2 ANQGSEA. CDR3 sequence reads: CSVAFRGTYEQYF. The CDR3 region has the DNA TGCAGCGTAGCCTTTAGGGGGACCTACGAGCAGTACTTC.

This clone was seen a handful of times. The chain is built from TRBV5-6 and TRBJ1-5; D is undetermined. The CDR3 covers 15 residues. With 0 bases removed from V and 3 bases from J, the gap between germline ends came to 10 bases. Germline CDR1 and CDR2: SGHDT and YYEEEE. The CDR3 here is CASSLAAANNQPQHF. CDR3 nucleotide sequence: TGTGCCAGCAGCTTGGCGGCAGCGAACAATCAGCCCCAGCATTTT.

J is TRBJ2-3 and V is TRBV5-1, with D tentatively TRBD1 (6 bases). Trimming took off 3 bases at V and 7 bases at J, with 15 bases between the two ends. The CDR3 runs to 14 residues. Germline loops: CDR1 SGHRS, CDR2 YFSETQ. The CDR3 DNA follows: TGCGCCAGCAGCTCAGGGGAGCAGGGTTATACGCAGTATTTT. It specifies CASSSGEQGYTQYF. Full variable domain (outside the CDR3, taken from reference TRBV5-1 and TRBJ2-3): KAGVTQTPRYLIKTRGQQVTLSCSPISGHRSVSWYQQTPGQGLQFLFEYFSETQRNKGNFPGRFSGRQFSNSRSEMNVSTLELGDSALYLCASSSGEQGYTQYFGPGTRLTVL.

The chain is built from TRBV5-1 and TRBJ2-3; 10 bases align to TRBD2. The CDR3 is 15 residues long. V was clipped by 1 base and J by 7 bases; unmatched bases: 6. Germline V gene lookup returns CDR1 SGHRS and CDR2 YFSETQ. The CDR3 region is CASSLLAGVENTQYF. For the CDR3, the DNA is TGCGCCAGCAGCTTGCTAGCGGGAGTGGAAAATACGCAGTATTTT.

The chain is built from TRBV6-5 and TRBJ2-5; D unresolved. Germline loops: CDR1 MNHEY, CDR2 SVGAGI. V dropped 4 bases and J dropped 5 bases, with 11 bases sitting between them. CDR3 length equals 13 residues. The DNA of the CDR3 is TGTGCCAGCAGTTCCAGACTGAGGGAGACCCAGTACTTC. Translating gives CASSSRLRETQYF.

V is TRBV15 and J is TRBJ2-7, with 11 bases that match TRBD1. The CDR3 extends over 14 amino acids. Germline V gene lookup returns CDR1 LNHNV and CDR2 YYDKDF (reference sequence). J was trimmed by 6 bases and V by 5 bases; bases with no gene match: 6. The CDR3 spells CATSRDRGNLEQYF. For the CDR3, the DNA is TGTGCCACCAGCCGGGACAGGGGGAACCTCGAGCAGTACTTC.

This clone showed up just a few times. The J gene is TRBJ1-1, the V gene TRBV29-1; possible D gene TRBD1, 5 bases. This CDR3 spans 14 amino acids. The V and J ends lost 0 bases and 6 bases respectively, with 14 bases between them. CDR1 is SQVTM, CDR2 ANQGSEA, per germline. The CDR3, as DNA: TGCAGCGTTGAAGAACAGGCAAAGGGGCCTGAAGCTTTCTTT. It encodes CSVEEQAKGPEAFF.

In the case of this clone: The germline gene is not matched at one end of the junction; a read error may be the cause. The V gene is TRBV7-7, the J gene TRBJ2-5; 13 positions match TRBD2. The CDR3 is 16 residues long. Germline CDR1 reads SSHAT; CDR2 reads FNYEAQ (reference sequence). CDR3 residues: CASSWGLAGTGETQYF. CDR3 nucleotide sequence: TGTGCTAGCAGCTGGGGACTAGCGGGGACGGGTGAGACCCAGTACTTC.